The TCR beta chain under discussion was sequenced for a study of resident and recirculating memory T cells in vitiligo (dated by TCRdb to 2016 to 2019). In the study overall: For TCR beta sequencing, each of a few stable vitiligo patients provided PBMCs along with epidermis taken by shave biopsy from two lesional and two nonlesional sites. Without cell sorting, samples were homogenized immediately before genomic DNA was extracted using the Qiagen DNeasy Blood & Tissue Kit. The human TCR beta sequencing was designed to test whether specific clones found in lesional vitiligo skin differed from the clones found in nonlesional skin and in blood.

From its cysteine to its phenylalanine, the CDR3 spans 14 amino acids. Only the CDR3 portion is preserved as DNA: 42 bases, with reading frame beginning at the first base. CDR1 and CDR2, per the germline V gene (reference sequence), are GTSNPN and SVGIG. The V end loses 1 base and the J end loses 0 bases, and a stretch of 9 bases separates them. Vitiligo was considered stable when no change in lesions had been observed over the previous 6 months. Stable patients also had to lack confetti depigmentation, a clinical sign of active vitiligo. Any patient who had received treatment in the previous three months was excluded. Ficoll density gradient centrifugation was used to isolate PBMCs from heparinized blood, after which the PBMCs were flash-frozen. The immunoSEQ hsTCRB kit was used to amplify TCR beta chains from genomic DNA. Sequencing of TCR beta libraries was performed on an Illumina MiSeq instrument by the immunoSEQ service. The authors' analysis ran thus. Repertoire data were analyzed using the immunoSEQ Analyzer. Not all clones reach the TCRdb copy of this immuneACCESS table, which keeps in-frame sequences only. Checked studies attribute under half of the gap to unresolved V genes and leave the rest unexplained. The V and J calls and the clone size are those of that table, but D and trimming were determined from the DNA. For this sample the table gives roughly 80,000 clones, of which roughly 94% were detected only once. The top ten clonotypes cover approximately 4.7% of the sample.

A remark on this clone: Its antigen remains unidentified. No quality values exist for individual bases; no much larger clone is one base distant.

Overall study results and their limits: TCR sequences were not found to be conserved across biopsy sites or patients, suggesting that different lesions are infiltrated by different T cell clones, a pattern described as private specificity. Mechanistic studies in the future are needed to assess how much the detected T cell clones and the human Trm pools versus Tcm pools each contribute. No single dominant TCR clone was found, and clonality differed from one vitiligo lesion to another. Overlap and correlation analysis found no significant repertoire overlap between any two biopsies, even biopsies from the same patient, apart from each lesion compared with itself.

The rearranged chain carries TRBV30 and TRBJ1-2, with no confidently assigned D gene. Sequenced input: blood. The clonotype originates from a male donor with vitiligo. The DNA sequence is given as TGTGCCTGGAGTGAGCAACTTACTAACTATGGCTACACCTTC. This encodes CAWSEQLTNYGYTF.